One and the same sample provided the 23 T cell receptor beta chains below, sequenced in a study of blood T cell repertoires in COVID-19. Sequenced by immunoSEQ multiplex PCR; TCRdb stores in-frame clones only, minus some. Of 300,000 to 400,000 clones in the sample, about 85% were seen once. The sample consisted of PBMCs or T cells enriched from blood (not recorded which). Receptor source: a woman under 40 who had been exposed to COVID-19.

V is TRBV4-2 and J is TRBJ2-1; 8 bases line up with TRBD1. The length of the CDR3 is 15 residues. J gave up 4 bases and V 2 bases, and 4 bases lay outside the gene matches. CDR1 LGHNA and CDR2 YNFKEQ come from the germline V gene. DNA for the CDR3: TGTGCCAGCAGCCAACCGGGACAGGAGTACAATGAGCAGTTCTTC. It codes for CASSQPGQEYNEQFF.

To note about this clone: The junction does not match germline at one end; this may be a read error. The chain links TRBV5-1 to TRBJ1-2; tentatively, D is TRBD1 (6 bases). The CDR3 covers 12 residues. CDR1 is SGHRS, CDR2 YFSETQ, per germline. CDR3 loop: CASSPLGGDDAF. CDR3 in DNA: TGCGCCAGCAGCCCACTAGGGGGGGATGACGCCTTC.

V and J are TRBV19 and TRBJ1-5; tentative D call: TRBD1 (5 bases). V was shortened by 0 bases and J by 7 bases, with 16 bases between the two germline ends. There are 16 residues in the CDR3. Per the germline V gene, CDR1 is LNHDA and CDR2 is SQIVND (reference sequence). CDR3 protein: CASSIDLRRGGQPQHF. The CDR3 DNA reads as TGTGCCAGTAGTATAGATCTTCGGAGGGGCGGGCAGCCCCAGCATTTT.

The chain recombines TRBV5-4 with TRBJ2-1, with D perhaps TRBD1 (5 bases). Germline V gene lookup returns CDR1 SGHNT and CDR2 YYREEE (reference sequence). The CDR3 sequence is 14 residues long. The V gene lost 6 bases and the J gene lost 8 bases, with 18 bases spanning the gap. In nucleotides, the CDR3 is TGTGCCAGCACCCCGGACACCAAAGGCGATGAGCAGTTCTTC. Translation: CASTPDTKGDEQFF.

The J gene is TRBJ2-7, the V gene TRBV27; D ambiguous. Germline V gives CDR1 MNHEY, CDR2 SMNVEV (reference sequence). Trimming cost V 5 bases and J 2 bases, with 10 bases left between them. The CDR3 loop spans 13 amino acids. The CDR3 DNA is TGTGCCAGCAGTGGGCACGAAACCTACGAGCAGTACTTC. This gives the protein CASSGHETYEQYF.

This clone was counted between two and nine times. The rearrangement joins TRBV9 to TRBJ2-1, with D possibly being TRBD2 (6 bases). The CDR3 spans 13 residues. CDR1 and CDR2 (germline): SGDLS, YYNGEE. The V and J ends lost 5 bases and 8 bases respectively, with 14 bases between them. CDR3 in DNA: TGTGCCAGCAGTCAGATAGGGGAGGATGAGCAGTTCTTC. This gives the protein CASSQIGEDEQFF.

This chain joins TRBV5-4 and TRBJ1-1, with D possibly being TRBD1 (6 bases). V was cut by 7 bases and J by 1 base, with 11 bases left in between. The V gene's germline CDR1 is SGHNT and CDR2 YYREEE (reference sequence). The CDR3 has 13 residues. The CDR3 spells CASGQDRNTEAFF. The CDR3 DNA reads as TGTGCCAGCGGTCAGGACAGGAACACTGAAGCTTTCTTT.

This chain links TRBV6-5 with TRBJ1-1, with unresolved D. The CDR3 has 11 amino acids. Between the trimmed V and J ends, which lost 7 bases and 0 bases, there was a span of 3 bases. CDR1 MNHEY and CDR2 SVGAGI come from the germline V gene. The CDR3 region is CASTMNTEAFF. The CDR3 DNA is TGTGCCAGCACTATGAACACTGAAGCTTTCTTT.

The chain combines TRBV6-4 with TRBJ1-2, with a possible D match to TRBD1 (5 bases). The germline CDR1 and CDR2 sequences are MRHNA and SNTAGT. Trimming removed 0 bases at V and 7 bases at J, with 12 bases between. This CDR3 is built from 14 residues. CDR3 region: CASSDSSRAGGYTF. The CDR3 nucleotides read TGTGCCAGCAGTGACTCTTCCAGGGCCGGTGGCTACACCTTC.

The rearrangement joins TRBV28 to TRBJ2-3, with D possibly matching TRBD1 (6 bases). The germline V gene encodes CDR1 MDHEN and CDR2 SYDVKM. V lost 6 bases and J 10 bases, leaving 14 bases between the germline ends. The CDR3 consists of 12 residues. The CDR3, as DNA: TGTGCCAGCAGAGAGGGACACGAGGCGCAGTATTTT. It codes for CASREGHEAQYF.

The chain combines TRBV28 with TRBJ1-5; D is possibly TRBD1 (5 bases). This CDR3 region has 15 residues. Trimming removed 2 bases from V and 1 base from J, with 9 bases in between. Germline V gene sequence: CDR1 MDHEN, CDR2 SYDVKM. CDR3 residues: CASSLARVSNQPQHF. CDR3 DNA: TGTGCCAGCAGTTTAGCCAGGGTAAGCAATCAGCCCCAGCATTTT. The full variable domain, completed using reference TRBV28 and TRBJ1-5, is DVKVTQSSRYLVKRTGEKVFLECVQDMDHENMFWYRQDPGLGLRLIYFSYDVKMKEKGDIPEGYSVSREKKERFSLILESASTNQTSMYLCASSLARVSNQPQHFGDGTRLSIL.

The CDR3 loop is CASSLPQGSPLHF. As DNA, the CDR3 is TGTGCCAGCAGTTTACCCCAGGGCTCACCCCTCCACTTT. J is TRBJ1-6 and V is TRBV28; D is possibly TRBD1 (5 bases). This CDR3 has 13 amino acids. The germline CDR1 and CDR2 sequences are MDHEN and SYDVKM. The V and J ends lost 2 bases and 10 bases respectively, with 9 bases between them.

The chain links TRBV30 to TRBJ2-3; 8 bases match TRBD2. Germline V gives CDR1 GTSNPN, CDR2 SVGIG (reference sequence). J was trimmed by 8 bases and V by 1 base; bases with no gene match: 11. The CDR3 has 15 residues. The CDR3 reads CAWSALAVRGGTQYF. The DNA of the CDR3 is TGTGCCTGGAGTGCACTAGCGGTCCGTGGGGGTACGCAGTATTTT.

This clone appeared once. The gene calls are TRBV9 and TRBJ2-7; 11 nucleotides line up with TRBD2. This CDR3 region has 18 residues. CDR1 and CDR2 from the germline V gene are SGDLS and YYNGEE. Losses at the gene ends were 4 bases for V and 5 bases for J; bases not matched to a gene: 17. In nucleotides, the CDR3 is TGTGCCAGCAGCCCCGAGGGGATCACTAGCGGGAGTCCCAACGAGCAGTACTTC. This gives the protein CASSPEGITSGSPNEQYF.

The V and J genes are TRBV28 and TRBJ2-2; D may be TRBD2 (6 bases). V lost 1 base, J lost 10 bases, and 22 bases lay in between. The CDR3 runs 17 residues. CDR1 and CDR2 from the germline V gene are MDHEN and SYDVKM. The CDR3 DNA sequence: TGTGCCAGCAGTTTATTCGAATCGCGGGGTAGCTACTCGGAGCTGTTTTTT. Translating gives CASSLFESRGSYSELFF.

The CDR3 bases are TGTGCCAGCAGCTTTCACCCGGGGCGGGGAGGGGGCACAGATACGCAGTATTTT. This translates into CASSFHPGRGGGTDTQYF. The gene calls are TRBV28 and TRBJ2-3; TRBD2 aligns across 7 bases. V lost 6 bases to trimming and J lost 1 base; unmatched junction nucleotides: 16. Germline V lookup: CDR1 MDHEN, CDR2 SYDVKM. This CDR3 is 18 amino acids long.

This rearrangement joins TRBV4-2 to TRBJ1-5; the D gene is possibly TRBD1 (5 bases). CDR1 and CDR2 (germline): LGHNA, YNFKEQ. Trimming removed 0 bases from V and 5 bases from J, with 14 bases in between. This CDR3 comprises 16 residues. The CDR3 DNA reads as TGTGCCAGCAGCCAAGACCAAGACAGTCCCTATCAGCCCCAGCATTTT. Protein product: CASSQDQDSPYQPQHF.

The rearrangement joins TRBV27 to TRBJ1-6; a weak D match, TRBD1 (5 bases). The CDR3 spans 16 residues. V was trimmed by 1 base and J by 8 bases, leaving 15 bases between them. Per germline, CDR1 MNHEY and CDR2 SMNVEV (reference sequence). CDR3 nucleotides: TGTGCCAGCAGTTTATATTCAGGGCGGAGGGATTCACCCCTCCACTTT. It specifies CASSLYSGRRDSPLHF.

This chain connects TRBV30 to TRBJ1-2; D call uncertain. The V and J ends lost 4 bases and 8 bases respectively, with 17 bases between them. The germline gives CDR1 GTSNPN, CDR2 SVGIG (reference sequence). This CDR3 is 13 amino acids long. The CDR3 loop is CAWTPDGSRGYTF. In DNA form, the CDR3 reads TGTGCCTGGACCCCAGACGGGAGTAGAGGCTACACCTTC.

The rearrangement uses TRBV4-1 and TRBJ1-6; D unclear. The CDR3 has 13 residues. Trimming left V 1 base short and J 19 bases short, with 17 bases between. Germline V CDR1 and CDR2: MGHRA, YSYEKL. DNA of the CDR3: TGCGCCAGCAGCCAAGTTGGGAGAGGACTCGCTCACTTT. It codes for CASSQVGRGLAHF.

The CDR3 nucleotides are TGTGCCAGCAGCTTGGATCCGGGTTTTAAGACTGAAGCTTTCTTT. This gives the protein CASSLDPGFKTEAFF. The gene calls are TRBV5-8 and TRBJ1-1; D call uncertain. The length of the CDR3 is 15 residues. CDR1 and CDR2 (germline): SGHTS, YDEGEE. The V and J ends lost 0 bases and 5 bases respectively, with 14 bases between them.

In nucleotides, the CDR3 is TGTGCCAGCAGTCCCCTTACAGGGGAGTACACTGAAGCTTTCTTT. It codes for CASSPLTGEYTEAFF. The V and J genes are TRBV28 and TRBJ1-1; 7 bases map to TRBD1. The CDR3 runs to 15 residues. The J segment lost 3 bases and the V segment lost 5 bases, leaving 9 bases of the junction unmatched. Germline values: CDR1 MDHEN, CDR2 SYDVKM.

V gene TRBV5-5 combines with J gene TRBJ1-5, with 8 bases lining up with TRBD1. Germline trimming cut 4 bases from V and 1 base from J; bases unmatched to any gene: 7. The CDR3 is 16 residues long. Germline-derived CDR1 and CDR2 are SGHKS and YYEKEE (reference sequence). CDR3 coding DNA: TGTGCCAGCAGCCCCTTTGGGACAGGAAGCAATCAGCCCCAGCATTTT. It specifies CASSPFGTGSNQPQHF.